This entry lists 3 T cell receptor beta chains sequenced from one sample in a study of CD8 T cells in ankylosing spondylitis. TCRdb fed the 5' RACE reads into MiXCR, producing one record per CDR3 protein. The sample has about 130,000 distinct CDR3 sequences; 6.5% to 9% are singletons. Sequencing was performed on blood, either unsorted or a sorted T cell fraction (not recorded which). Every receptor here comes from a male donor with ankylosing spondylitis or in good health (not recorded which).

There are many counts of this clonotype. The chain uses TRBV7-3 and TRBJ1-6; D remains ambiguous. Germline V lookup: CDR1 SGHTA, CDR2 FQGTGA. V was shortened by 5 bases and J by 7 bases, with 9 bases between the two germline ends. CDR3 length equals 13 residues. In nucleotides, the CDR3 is TGTGCCAGCAGCACCGTAGAGAATTCACCCCTCCACTTT. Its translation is CASSTVENSPLHF.

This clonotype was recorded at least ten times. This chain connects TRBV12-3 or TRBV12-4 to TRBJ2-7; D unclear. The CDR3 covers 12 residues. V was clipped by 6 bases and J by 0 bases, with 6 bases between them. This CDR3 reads CASRTSSYEQYF. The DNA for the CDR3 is TGTGCCAGCAGGACATCCTCCTACGAGCAGTACTTC.

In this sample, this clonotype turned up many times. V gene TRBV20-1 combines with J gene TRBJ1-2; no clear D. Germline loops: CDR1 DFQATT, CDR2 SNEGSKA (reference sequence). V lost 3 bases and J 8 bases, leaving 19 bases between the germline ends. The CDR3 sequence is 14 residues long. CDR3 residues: CSASVGTGGGGYTF. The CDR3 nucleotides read TGCAGTGCTAGTGTGGGCACGGGTGGCGGGGGCTACACCTTC.